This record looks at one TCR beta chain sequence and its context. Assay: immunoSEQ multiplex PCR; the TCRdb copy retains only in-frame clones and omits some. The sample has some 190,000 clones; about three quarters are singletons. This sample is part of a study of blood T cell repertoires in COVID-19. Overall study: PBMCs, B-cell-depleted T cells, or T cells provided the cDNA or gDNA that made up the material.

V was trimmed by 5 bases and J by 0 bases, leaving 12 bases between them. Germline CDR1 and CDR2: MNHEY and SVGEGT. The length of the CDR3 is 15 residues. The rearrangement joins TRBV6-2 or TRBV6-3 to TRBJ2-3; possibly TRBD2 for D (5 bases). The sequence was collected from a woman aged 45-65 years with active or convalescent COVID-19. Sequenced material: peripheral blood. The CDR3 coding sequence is TGTGCCAGCAGTGAGGGAAGGCGGAGCACAGATACGCAGTATTTT. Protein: CASSEGRRSTDTQYF.